These 10 T cell receptor beta chains were sequenced from one sample in a study of cytomegalovirus exposure and HLA in healthy donors. Generated by immunoSEQ multiplex PCR, the TCRdb table keeps only in-frame clones and is missing some. Here the sample spans some 150,000 clones, about nine tenths being singletons. The specimen was PBMCs. All receptors come from a woman aged 30 to 39 in good health and CMV-seropositive.

The chain recombines TRBV5-1 with TRBJ1-4, with D possibly being TRBD1 (6 bases). The germline CDR1 and CDR2 sequences are SGHRS and YFSETQ. Trimming cost V 6 bases and J 8 bases, with 14 bases left between them. This CDR3 region has 13 residues. The CDR3 loop reads CASTVQGGEKLFF. The CDR3, as DNA: TGCGCCAGCACGGTACAGGGCGGGGAAAAACTGTTTTTT.

This clone has just one count. The chain joins TRBV19 to TRBJ2-3; TRBD2 matches at 7 bases. The CDR3 runs 14 residues. Per germline, CDR1 LNHDA and CDR2 SQIVND (reference sequence). V lost 6 bases to trimming and J lost 7 bases; unmatched junction nucleotides: 10. CDR3 protein: CASSPIGGLYTQYF. CDR3 nucleotide sequence: TGTGCCAGTAGCCCGATCGGGGGGTTGTATACGCAGTATTTT.

The gene calls are TRBV2 and TRBJ2-5; 10 bases are shared with TRBD1. The CDR3 loop spans 12 amino acids. Germline-derived CDR1 and CDR2 are SNHLY and FYNNEI. The CDR3 region has the DNA TGTGGGGGACAGGGGCCTCAAGAGACCCAGTACTTC. Its translation is CGGQGPQETQYF.

This clone was found a few times. The chain combines TRBV6-4 with TRBJ1-5, with D hard to call. This CDR3 region has 15 residues. With 3 bases removed from V and 0 bases from J, the gap between germline ends came to 9 bases. In germline, CDR1 is MRHNA, CDR2 SNTAGT. CDR3 DNA sequence: TGTGCCAGCAGTGAATCCGAGGATAGCAATCAGCCCCAGCATTTT. Translated: CASSESEDSNQPQHF.

The chain uses TRBV12-5 and TRBJ2-1; 7 bases agree with TRBD2. The germline CDR1 and CDR2 sequences are LGHNT and FRNRAP. V lost 3 bases and J lost 3; bases outside the gene matches: 8. The CDR3 loop spans 16 amino acids. CDR3 residues: CASGLPNLAVYNEQFF. The CDR3 DNA sequence: TGTGCTAGTGGTTTACCTAACCTAGCGGTCTACAATGAGCAGTTCTTC.

The V gene is TRBV28, the J gene TRBJ2-7; 7 nucleotides agree with TRBD1. CDR1 and CDR2 (germline): MDHEN, SYDVKM. Trimming at V came to 8 bases and at J to 1 base, leaving 5 bases not matched to a gene. The CDR3 extends over 13 amino acids. CDR3 loop: CASAGQESYEQYF. For the CDR3, the DNA is TGTGCCAGCGCAGGACAGGAATCCTACGAGCAGTACTTC.

The V gene is TRBV6-5, the J gene TRBJ1-6, with 10 bases matching TRBD1. The germline V gene encodes CDR1 MNHEY and CDR2 SVGAGI. The trim removed 5 bases at V and 7 bases at J, leaving 5 bases unmatched. The CDR3 is made up of 15 amino acids. The CDR3 region is CASSAADRGNSPLHF. The DNA of the CDR3 is TGTGCCAGCAGTGCGGCGGACAGGGGGAATTCACCCCTCCACTTT.

At least ten counts were recorded for this clone. This chain links TRBV5-1 with TRBJ1-2; D gene uncertain. V was cut by 0 bases and J by 7 bases, with 13 bases left in between. This CDR3 is 14 amino acids long. Germline V gives CDR1 SGHRS, CDR2 YFSETQ. CDR3 in amino acids: CASSLDSPLGGYTF. The CDR3 nucleotides are TGCGCCAGCAGCTTGGACAGTCCTCTGGGTGGCTACACCTTC. Drawing the rest from reference TRBV5-1 and TRBJ1-2, the complete variable domain is KAGVTQTPRYLIKTRGQQVTLSCSPISGHRSVSWYQQTPGQGLQFLFEYFSETQRNKGNFPGRFSGRQFSNSRSEMNVSTLELGDSALYLCASSLDSPLGGYTFGSGTRLTVV.

The chain has TRBV5-1 and TRBJ2-1; D is possibly TRBD2 (6 bases). Germline V lookup: CDR1 SGHRS, CDR2 YFSETQ. There are 17 residues in the CDR3. Trimming shortened V by 6 bases and J by 0 bases, and 19 bases separated the two germline ends. The CDR3 nucleotides read TGCGCCAGCACCCTGGTCGGCGGGGCCAGCTCCTACAATGAGCAGTTCTTC. It codes for CASTLVGGASSYNEQFF.

The rearrangement joins TRBV20-1 to TRBJ1-2, with D hard to call. Germline CDR1 reads DFQATT; CDR2 reads SNEGSKA (reference sequence). The germline V and J ends were trimmed by 5 bases and 2 bases, with 6 bases remaining between them. This CDR3 has 11 residues. The CDR3 loop is CSAYTNYGYTF. Written as DNA, the CDR3 is TGCAGTGCTTACACGAACTATGGCTACACCTTC.